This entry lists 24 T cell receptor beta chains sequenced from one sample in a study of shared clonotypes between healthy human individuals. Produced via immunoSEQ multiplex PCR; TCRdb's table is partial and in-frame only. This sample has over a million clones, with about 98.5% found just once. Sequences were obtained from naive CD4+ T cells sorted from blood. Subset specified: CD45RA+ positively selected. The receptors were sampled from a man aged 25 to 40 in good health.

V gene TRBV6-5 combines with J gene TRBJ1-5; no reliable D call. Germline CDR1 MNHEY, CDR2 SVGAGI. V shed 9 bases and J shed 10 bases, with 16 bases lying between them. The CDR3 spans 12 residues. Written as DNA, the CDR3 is TGTGCCAGTCGACGGGGTCAAGGACCCCAGCATTTT. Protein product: CASRRGQGPQHF.

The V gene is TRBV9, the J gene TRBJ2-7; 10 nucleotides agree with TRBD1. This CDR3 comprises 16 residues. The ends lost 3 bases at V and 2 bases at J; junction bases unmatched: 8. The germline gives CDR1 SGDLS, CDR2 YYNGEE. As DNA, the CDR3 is TGTGCCAGCAGCGAAACCGGGACAGGGGCCCCCTACGAGCAGTACTTC. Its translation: CASSETGTGAPYEQYF.

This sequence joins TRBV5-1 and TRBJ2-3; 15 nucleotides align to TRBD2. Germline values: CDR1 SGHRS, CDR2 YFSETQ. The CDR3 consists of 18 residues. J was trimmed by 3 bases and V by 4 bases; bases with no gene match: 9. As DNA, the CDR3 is TGCGCCAGCAGCCGGGCACCGGGACTAGCGGGAGGTACAGATACGCAGTATTTT. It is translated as CASSRAPGLAGGTDTQYF.

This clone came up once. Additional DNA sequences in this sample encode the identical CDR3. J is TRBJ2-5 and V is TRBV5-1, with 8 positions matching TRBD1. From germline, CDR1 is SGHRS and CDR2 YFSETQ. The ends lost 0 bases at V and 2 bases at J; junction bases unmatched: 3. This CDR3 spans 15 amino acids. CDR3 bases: TGCGCCAGCAGCTTGGCTACAGGGGGACAAGAGACCCAGTACTTC. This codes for CASSLATGGQETQYF. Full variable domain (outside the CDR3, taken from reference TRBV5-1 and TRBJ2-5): KAGVTQTPRYLIKTRGQQVTLSCSPISGHRSVSWYQQTPGQGLQFLFEYFSETQRNKGNFPGRFSGRQFSNSRSEMNVSTLELGDSALYLCASSLATGGQETQYFGPGTRLLVL.

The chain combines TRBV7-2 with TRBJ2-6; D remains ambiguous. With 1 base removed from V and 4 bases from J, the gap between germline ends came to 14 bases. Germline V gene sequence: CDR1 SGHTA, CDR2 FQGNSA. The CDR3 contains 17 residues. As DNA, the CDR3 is TGTGCCAGCAGCTTAGGAGGTATGCTCTCCGGGGCCAACGTCCTGACTTTC. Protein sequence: CASSLGGMLSGANVLTF.

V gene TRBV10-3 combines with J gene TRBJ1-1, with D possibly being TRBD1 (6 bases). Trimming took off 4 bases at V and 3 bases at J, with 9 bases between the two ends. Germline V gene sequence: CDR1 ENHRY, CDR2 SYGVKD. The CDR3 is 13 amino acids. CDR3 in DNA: TGTGCCATCAGTGCAAAGGGGGACACTGAAGCTTTCTTT. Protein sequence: CAISAKGDTEAFF.

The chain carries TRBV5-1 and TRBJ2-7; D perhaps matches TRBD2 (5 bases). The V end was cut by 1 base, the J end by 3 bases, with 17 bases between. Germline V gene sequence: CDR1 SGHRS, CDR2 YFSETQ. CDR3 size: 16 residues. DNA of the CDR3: TGCGCCAGCAGCTTGATCCCCGGGGTGAACGACTACGAGCAGTACTTC. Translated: CASSLIPGVNDYEQYF.

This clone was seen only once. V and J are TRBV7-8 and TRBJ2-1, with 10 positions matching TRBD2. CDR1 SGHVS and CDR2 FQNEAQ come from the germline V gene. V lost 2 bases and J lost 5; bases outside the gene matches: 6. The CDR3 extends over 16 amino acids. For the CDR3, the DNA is TGTGCCAGCAGCTTAAGGGGACTAGCGATAAACAATGAGCAGTTCTTC. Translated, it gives CASSLRGLAINNEQFF.

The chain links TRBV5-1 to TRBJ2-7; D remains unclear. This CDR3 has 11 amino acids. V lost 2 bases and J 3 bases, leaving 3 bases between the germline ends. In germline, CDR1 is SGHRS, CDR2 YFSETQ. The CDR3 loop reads CASSFRYEQYF. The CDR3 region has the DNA TGCGCCAGCAGCTTTCGCTACGAGCAGTACTTC.

In nucleotides, the CDR3 is TGTGCCAGCAGCCAAGGAGGCTCTGGGGCCAACGTCCTGACTTTC. This codes for CASSQGGSGANVLTF. The chain employs TRBV14 and TRBJ2-6; D not certain. V lost 1 base to trimming and J lost 0 bases, with 4 bases between them. CDR3 size: 15 residues. The germline CDR1 and CDR2 sequences are SGHDN and FVKESK.

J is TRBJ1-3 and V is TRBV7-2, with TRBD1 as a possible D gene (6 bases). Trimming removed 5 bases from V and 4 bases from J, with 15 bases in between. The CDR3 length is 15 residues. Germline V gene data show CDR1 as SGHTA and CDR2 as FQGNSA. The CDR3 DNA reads TGTGCCAGCAGCCACAGGGCACTGGGAGGAAACACCATATATTTT. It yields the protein CASSHRALGGNTIYF.

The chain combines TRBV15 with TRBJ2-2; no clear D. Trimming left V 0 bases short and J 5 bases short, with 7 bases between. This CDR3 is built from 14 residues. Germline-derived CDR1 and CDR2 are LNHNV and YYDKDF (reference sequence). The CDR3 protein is CATSREQITGELFF. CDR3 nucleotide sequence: TGTGCCACCAGCAGAGAACAGATTACCGGGGAGCTGTTTTTT. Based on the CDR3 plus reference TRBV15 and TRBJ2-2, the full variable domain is DAMVIQNPRYQVTQFGKPVTLSCSQTLNHNVMYWYQQKSSQAPKLLFHYYDKDFNNEADTPDNFQSRRPNTSFCFLDIRSPGLGDTAMYLCATSREQITGELFFGEGSRLTVL.

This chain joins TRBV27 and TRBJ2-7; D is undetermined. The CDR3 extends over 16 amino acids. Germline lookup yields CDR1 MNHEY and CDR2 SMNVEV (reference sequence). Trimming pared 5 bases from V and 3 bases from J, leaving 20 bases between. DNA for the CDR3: TGTGCCAGCAGTCCGCGAACCGGACCCGCCGACTACGAGCAGTACTTC. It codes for CASSPRTGPADYEQYF.

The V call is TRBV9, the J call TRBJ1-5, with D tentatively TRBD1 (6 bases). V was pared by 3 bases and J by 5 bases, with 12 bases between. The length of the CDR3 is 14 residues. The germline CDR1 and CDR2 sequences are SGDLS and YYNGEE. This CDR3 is CASSEGVFDQPQHF. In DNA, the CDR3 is TGTGCCAGCAGCGAGGGGGTCTTCGATCAGCCCCAGCATTTT. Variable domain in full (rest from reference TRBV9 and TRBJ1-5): DSGVTQTPKHLITATGQRVTLRCSPRSGDLSVYWYQQSLDQGLQFLIQYYNGEERAKGNILERFSAQQFPDLHSELNLSSLELGDSALYFCASSEGVFDQPQHFGDGTRLSIL.

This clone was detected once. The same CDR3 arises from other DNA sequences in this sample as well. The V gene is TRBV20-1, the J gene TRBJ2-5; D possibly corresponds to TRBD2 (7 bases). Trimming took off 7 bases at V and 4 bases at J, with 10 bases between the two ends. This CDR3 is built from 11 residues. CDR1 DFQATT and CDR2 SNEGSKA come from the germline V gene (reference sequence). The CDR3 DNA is TGCAGTGTTAGGGGGGGAGAGACCCAGTACTTC. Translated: CSVRGGETQYF.

The CDR3 spells CASSDDPLKRNTGELFF. DNA for the CDR3: TGTGCCAGCAGTGACGACCCGCTAAAACGGAACACCGGGGAGCTGTTTTTT. The rearrangement links TRBV6-1 to TRBJ2-2; D not certain. CDR1 MNHNS and CDR2 SASEGT come from the germline V gene. The CDR3 is 17 amino acids. Trimming removed 3 bases at V and 1 base at J, with 15 bases between.

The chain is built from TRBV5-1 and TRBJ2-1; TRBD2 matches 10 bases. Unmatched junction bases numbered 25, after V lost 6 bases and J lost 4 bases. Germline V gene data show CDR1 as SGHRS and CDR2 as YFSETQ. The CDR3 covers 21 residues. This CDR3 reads CASKRSLASSGSLPLYNEQFF. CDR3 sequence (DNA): TGCGCCAGCAAGAGGTCTTTGGCGTCTAGCGGGAGTTTACCCCTTTACAATGAGCAGTTCTTC.

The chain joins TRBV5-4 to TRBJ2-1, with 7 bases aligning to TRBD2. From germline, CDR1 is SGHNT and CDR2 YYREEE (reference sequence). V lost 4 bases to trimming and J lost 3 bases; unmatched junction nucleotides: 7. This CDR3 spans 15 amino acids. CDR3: CASSTSWTSYNEQFF. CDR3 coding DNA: TGTGCCAGCAGCACCTCGTGGACTAGCTACAATGAGCAGTTCTTC.

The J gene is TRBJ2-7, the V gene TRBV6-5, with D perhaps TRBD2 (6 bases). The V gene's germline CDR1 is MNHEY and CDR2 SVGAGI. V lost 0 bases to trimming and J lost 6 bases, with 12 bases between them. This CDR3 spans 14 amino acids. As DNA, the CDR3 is TGTGCCAGCAGTTACTCTGGAGGGTTGCGCGAGCAGTACTTC. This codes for CASSYSGGLREQYF.

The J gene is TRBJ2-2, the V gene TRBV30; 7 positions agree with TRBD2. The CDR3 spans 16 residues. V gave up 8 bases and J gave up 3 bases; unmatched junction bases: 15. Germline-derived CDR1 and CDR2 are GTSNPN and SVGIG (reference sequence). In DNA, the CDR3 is TGTGCCGGAGGCCTCGCGGGAGTAGTGTACACCGGGGAGCTGTTTTTT. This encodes CAGGLAGVVYTGELFF. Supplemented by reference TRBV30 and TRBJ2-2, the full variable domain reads SQTIHQWPATLVQPVGSPLSLECTVEGTSNPNLYWYRQAAGRGLQLLFYSVGIGQISSEVPQNLSASRPQDRQFILSSKKLLLSDSGFYLCAGGLAGVVYTGELFFGEGSRLTVL.

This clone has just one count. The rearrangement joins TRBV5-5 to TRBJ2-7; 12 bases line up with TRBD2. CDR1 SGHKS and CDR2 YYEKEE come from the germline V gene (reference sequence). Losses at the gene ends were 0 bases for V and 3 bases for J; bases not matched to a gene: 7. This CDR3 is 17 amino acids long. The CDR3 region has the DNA TGTGCCAGCAGCTTGGGACTAGCGGGAGTACGTCGCTACGAGCAGTACTTC. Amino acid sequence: CASSLGLAGVRRYEQYF.

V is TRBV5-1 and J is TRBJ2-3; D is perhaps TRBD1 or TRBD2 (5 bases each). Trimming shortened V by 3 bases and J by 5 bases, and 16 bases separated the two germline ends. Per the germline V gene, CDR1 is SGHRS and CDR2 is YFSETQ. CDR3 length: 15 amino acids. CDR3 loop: CASSSQGAGIDTQYF. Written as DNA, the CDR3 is TGCGCCAGCAGCTCCCAAGGGGCGGGTATAGATACGCAGTATTTT.

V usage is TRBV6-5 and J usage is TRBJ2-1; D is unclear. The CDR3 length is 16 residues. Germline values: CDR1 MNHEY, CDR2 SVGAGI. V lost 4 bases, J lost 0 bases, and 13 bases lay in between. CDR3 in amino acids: CASSFLDRYSYNEQFF. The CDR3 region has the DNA TGTGCCAGCAGTTTCCTAGACCGATACTCCTACAATGAGCAGTTCTTC.

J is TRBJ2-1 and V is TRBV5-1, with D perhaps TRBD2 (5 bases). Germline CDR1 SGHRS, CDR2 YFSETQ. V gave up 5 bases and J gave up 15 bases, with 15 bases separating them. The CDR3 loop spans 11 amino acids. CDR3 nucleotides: TGCGCCAGCAGGGATACTAGTACCCCGTTCTTC. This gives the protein CASRDTSTPFF. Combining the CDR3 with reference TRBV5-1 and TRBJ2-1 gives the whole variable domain KAGVTQTPRYLIKTRGQQVTLSCSPISGHRSVSWYQQTPGQGLQFLFEYFSETQRNKGNFPGRFSGRQFSNSRSEMNVSTLELGDSALYLCASRDTSTPFFGPGTRLTVL.